The 20 T cell receptor beta chains given below trace back to one sample, sequenced in a study of PD-L1 blockade in urothelial cancer. TCRdb's copy holds only in-frame clones and misses some; the assay was immunoSEQ multiplex PCR. The data contain around 69,000 clones, around 90% of them seen just once; the ten biggest clones take up about 0.94%. Described time point: peripheral blood 6 weeks after treatment start. The material sequenced was PBMCs, taken around atezolizumab (anti-PD-L1) treatment. The receptor source for this set is an elderly woman with urothelial cancer.

The chain links TRBV6-5 to TRBJ2-1; TRBD2 aligns across 8 bases. The V gene end was trimmed by 7 bases and the J gene end by 8 bases; junction bases not matched to a gene: 7. The CDR3 is made up of 13 amino acids. Germline V gives CDR1 MNHEY, CDR2 SVGAGI. CDR3 DNA sequence: TGTGCCAGCACCGGGGGGGGCATGGATGAGCAGTTCTTC. This codes for CASTGGGMDEQFF.

The genes are TRBV9 and TRBJ2-2; TRBD2 is a possible D gene (6 bases). V was pared by 4 bases and J by 0 bases, with 13 bases between. Germline V gives CDR1 SGDLS, CDR2 YYNGEE. The length of the CDR3 is 16 residues. The CDR3 DNA is TGTGCCAGCAGCAACGGGCTAGCGCCGAACACCGGGGAGCTGTTTTTT. This codes for CASSNGLAPNTGELFF. The full variable domain, in which reference TRBV9 and TRBJ2-2 provide the parts outside the CDR3, is DSGVTQTPKHLITATGQRVTLRCSPRSGDLSVYWYQQSLDQGLQFLIQYYNGEERAKGNILERFSAQQFPDLHSELNLSSLELGDSALYFCASSNGLAPNTGELFFGEGSRLTVL.

The chain couples TRBV6-1 to TRBJ2-5; D uncertain. CDR3 length: 11 amino acids. With 6 bases removed from V and 5 bases from J, the gap between germline ends came to 7 bases. The germline gives CDR1 MNHNS, CDR2 SASEGT. CDR3 coding DNA: TGTGCCAGCAGGAGAGAGGAGACCCAGTACTTC. This gives the protein CASRREETQYF.

The gene calls are TRBV9 and TRBJ2-1; 12 bases agree with TRBD2. The CDR3 extends over 16 amino acids. CDR1 and CDR2 from the germline V gene are SGDLS and YYNGEE. Germline trimming cut 3 bases from V and 4 bases from J; bases unmatched to any gene: 5. CDR3 nucleotide sequence: TGTGCCAGCAGCGCCCTAGCGGGAGGGATTTACAATGAGCAGTTCTTC. Translated: CASSALAGGIYNEQFF.

The rearrangement links TRBV9 to TRBJ1-1; TRBD1 might be the D (5 bases). CDR1 SGDLS and CDR2 YYNGEE come from the germline V gene. The CDR3 is made up of 13 amino acids. Trimming took 2 bases from V and 1 from J, leaving 6 bases between them. The CDR3 spells CASSVDRNTEAFF. The CDR3 DNA reads as TGTGCCAGCAGCGTTGACAGGAACACTGAAGCTTTCTTT.

By sample share, this clone is medium-sized. The chain has TRBV7-9 and TRBJ1-1, with a tentative D call TRBD1 (5 bases). The V gene lost 7 bases and the J gene lost 3 bases, with 12 bases spanning the gap. The germline V gene has CDR1 SEHNR and CDR2 FQNEAQ (reference sequence). The CDR3 length is 13 residues. Here the CDR3 DNA reads TGTGCCAGCACGCGGCAGGGCGACACTGAAGCTTTCTTT. Its translation is CASTRQGDTEAFF.

The rearrangement links TRBV18 to TRBJ1-1; 7 nucleotides align to TRBD1. The CDR3 is 14 amino acids. The V gene's germline CDR1 is KGHSH and CDR2 LQKENI. The junction had 10 bases not matched to a gene; V was cut back by 6 bases and J by 6 bases. The CDR3 loop is CASSTKGAHAEAFF. For the CDR3, the DNA is TGTGCCAGCTCTACGAAGGGGGCGCATGCTGAAGCTTTCTTT.

The rearrangement links TRBV28 to TRBJ1-2, with D possibly matching TRBD1 (5 bases). The CDR3 has 14 residues. CDR1 is MDHEN and CDR2 is SYDVKM in the germline V gene. With 5 bases removed from V and 1 base from J, the gap between germline ends came to 11 bases. CDR3 nucleotide sequence: TGTGCCAGCAGTCCACAGGATTTTAACTATGGCTACACCTTC. As protein: CASSPQDFNYGYTF.

J is TRBJ1-1 and V is TRBV10-3; weak D call: TRBD1 (5 bases). This CDR3 has 14 residues. CDR1 and CDR2 from the germline V gene are ENHRY and SYGVKD. The V end was cut by 4 bases, the J end by 1 base, with 10 bases between. CDR3 coding DNA: TGTGCCATCAGTGTTTTAGGGGAGAACACTGAAGCTTTCTTT. Translated: CAISVLGENTEAFF.

The chain is built from TRBV19 and TRBJ1-5; 7 bases line up with TRBD1. CDR1 is LNHDA and CDR2 is SQIVND in the germline V gene (reference sequence). The CDR3 consists of 16 residues. After removal of 5 bases from V and 1 base from J, the junction contained 8 bases not matched to a gene. The CDR3 loop is CASSRQGGESNQPQHF. The CDR3 nucleotides are TGTGCCAGTAGTCGACAGGGTGGGGAGAGCAATCAGCCCCAGCATTTT. Full variable domain (remainder filled in from reference TRBV19 and TRBJ1-5): DGGITQSPKYLFRKEGQNVTLSCEQNLNHDAMYWYRQDPGQGLRLIYYSQIVNDFQKGDIAEGYSVSREKKESFPLTVTSAQKNPTAFYLCASSRQGGESNQPQHFGDGTRLSIL.

The chain recombines TRBV7-8 with TRBJ2-1; maybe TRBD2 (6 bases). Between the trimmed V and J ends, which lost 1 base and 4 bases, there was a span of 11 bases. The CDR3 is 15 residues long. Germline lookup yields CDR1 SGHVS and CDR2 FQNEAQ. The CDR3 DNA sequence: TGTGCCAGCAGCTTAGTTGCGGGGAGGTACAATGAGCAGTTCTTC. Translated, it gives CASSLVAGRYNEQFF.

This clone is a singleton in its sample. The CDR3 region is CASSQVAGVDEQYF. Written as DNA, the CDR3 is TGTGCCAGTAGTCAGGTAGCGGGAGTCGACGAGCAGTACTTC. V usage is TRBV19 and J usage is TRBJ2-7, with 9 bases matching TRBD2. The CDR3 has 14 residues. From germline, CDR1 is LNHDA and CDR2 SQIVND (reference sequence). V was pared by 5 bases and J by 5 bases, with 7 bases of the junction left unmatched.

The CDR3 nucleotides are TGTGCCAGCACCCCCGGGTGGGGGCGCAATCAGCCCCAGCATTTT. Protein sequence: CASTPGWGRNQPQHF. The rearrangement uses TRBV28 and TRBJ1-5; D possibly corresponds to TRBD1 (6 bases). Germline V gene data show CDR1 as MDHEN and CDR2 as SYDVKM. This CDR3 is 15 amino acids long. The V end lost 7 bases, the J end lost 2 bases, and 15 bases lay between the germline ends.

The chain uses TRBV5-4 and TRBJ2-7; D may be TRBD2 (5 bases). V was cut by 4 bases and J by 4 bases, with 12 bases left in between. There are 13 residues in the CDR3. Germline V gene sequence: CDR1 SGHNT, CDR2 YYREEE (reference sequence). The CDR3 here is CASSRARGYEQYF. The CDR3 DNA reads as TGTGCCAGCAGCCGTGCTAGAGGGTACGAGCAGTACTTC.

This chain links TRBV7-7 with TRBJ1-4; maybe TRBD1 (5 bases). V was trimmed by 5 bases and J by 5 bases, leaving 27 bases between them. The CDR3 consists of 19 residues. Germline V lookup: CDR1 SSHAT, CDR2 FNYEAQ (reference sequence). The CDR3 reads CASSPDLEGRTRGNEKLFF. The CDR3 bases are TGTGCCAGCAGCCCGGACCTCGAGGGGCGGACCCGGGGGAATGAAAAACTGTTTTTT.

The chain employs TRBV5-1 and TRBJ2-1, with D unclear. CDR3 length equals 14 residues. Trimming stripped 0 bases from V and 6 bases from J, with 10 bases between. In germline, CDR1 is SGHRS, CDR2 YFSETQ. The CDR3 DNA sequence: TGCGCCAGCAGCTTGGACCCGGCGGCCAATGAGCAGTTCTTC. This translates into CASSLDPAANEQFF.

The J gene is TRBJ2-5, the V gene TRBV30; D call uncertain. Trimming stripped 3 bases from V and 0 bases from J, with 11 bases between. Germline CDR1 GTSNPN, CDR2 SVGIG (reference sequence). CDR3 length: 14 residues. This chain's CDR3 is CAWRPPRYQETQYF. CDR3 DNA sequence: TGTGCCTGGAGACCACCGCGGTACCAAGAGACCCAGTACTTC.

This sequence joins TRBV6-6 and TRBJ1-1; D is uncertain. Trimming shortened V by 5 bases and J by 6 bases, and 10 bases separated the two germline ends. Germline V gene lookup returns CDR1 MNHNY and CDR2 SVGAGI (reference sequence). This CDR3 contains 12 residues. The CDR3 here is CASSAPQSEAFF. CDR3 in DNA: TGTGCCAGCAGTGCCCCACAGTCTGAAGCTTTCTTT.

The chain's CDR3 is CASSTWGGPDQPQHF. The DNA of the CDR3 is TGTGCCAGTAGTACCTGGGGGGGGCCTGATCAGCCCCAGCATTTT. This chain uses TRBV19 with TRBJ1-5; a weak D match, TRBD1 (6 bases). V was trimmed by 4 bases and J by 5 bases, leaving 15 bases between them. This CDR3 region has 15 residues. Germline CDR1 LNHDA, CDR2 SQIVND (reference sequence).

The rearrangement joins TRBV9 to TRBJ2-7; D is uncertain. V lost 2 bases, J lost 2 bases, and 14 bases lay in between. From germline, CDR1 is SGDLS and CDR2 YYNGEE. The CDR3 has 15 residues. The DNA for the CDR3 is TGTGCCAGCAGCGTCAGGTCAGGCCCAACCTACGAGCAGTACTTC. It codes for CASSVRSGPTYEQYF. The entire variable domain, with the rest obtained from reference TRBV9 and TRBJ2-7, is as follows: DSGVTQTPKHLITATGQRVTLRCSPRSGDLSVYWYQQSLDQGLQFLIQYYNGEERAKGNILERFSAQQFPDLHSELNLSSLELGDSALYFCASSVRSGPTYEQYFGPGTRLTVT.